A selection of T cell receptor beta chains follows, all from one sample in a study of CD8 T cells in ankylosing spondylitis. TCRdb reanalysed the 5' RACE reads using MiXCR and keeps one entry per CDR3 protein. The sample yields roughly 150,000 distinct CDR3 sequences, about 32% seen once. The sample consisted of synovial fluid, either unsorted or a sorted T cell fraction (not recorded which). These TCRs come from a male donor with ankylosing spondylitis. The CDR3 runs from the conserved cysteine through the conserved F or W. D genes are given only for firm matches. Part of the rows lack a size; the others show once, few, many or a class for expanded clones.

d_gene	v_gene	abundance	j_gene	CDR3nt	CDR3aa
TRBD1	TRBV12-3/TRBV12-4	NA	TRBJ1-4	TGTGCCAGCAGGCCCTCAGGGACAGGGGAGAGGGAAAAACTGTTTTTT	CASRPSGTGEREKLFF
NA	TRBV12-3/TRBV12-4	many	TRBJ2-1	TGTGCCAGCAGTTTAGTTGGGATTGAGCAGTTCTTC	CASSLVGIEQFF
NA	TRBV7-3	NA	TRBJ2-2	TGTGCCAGCAGCTCCAGACAGGCCGGGGAGCTGTTTTTT	CASSSRQAGELFF
TRBD2	TRBV20-1	NA	TRBJ2-3	TGCAGTGCTACCAGCGGGAAAAGCACAGATACGCAGTATTTT	CSATSGKSTDTQYF
TRBD1	TRBV20-1	many	TRBJ2-1	TGCAGTGCCCCTTATACGGGACAGGCCTACAATGAGCAGTTCTTC	CSAPYTGQAYNEQFF
TRBD1	TRBV20-1	NA	TRBJ2-2	TGCAGTGCTAGAGTAGGACAGGGCGCGATCACCGGGGAGCTGTTTTTT	CSARVGQGAITGELFF
TRBD2	TRBV20-1	few	TRBJ2-1	TGCAGTGCGCGGACTAGCGGGAGCTCCTACAATGAGCAGTTCTTC	CSARTSGSSYNEQFF
NA	TRBV6-6	many	TRBJ2-1	TGTGCCAGCAGTTACTCGGGCGGGCCCTACAATGAGCAGTTCTTC	CASSYSGGPYNEQFF
TRBD1	TRBV24-1	many	TRBJ2-1	TGTGCCACCAGTGATTCGCAAGGACAGGGGGCCTACAATGAGCAGTTCTTC	CATSDSQGQGAYNEQFF
TRBD1	TRBV12-3/TRBV12-4	many	TRBJ2-3	TGTGCCAGCGCCCGTCGGACAGGGGGGACAGATACGCAGTATTTT	CASARRTGGTDTQYF
NA	TRBV28	few	TRBJ1-4	TGTGCCAGCAGTGCCCCCGGGAGGAATGAAAAACTGTTTTTT	CASSAPGRNEKLFF
NA	TRBV12-3/TRBV12-4	NA	TRBJ2-7	TGTGCCAGCAGTTTGGGGCCGGAGCAGTACTTC	CASSLGPEQYF
TRBD1	TRBV30	NA	TRBJ1-1	TGTGCCTGGGGCAGGGGGCGCGGCTCGAGGAACACTGAAGCTTTCTTT	CAWGRGRGSRNTEAFF
TRBD1	TRBV7-9	NA	TRBJ2-5	TGTGCCAGCAGCTCCCAGGACAGGGTAGGGACCCAGTACTTC	CASSSQDRVGTQYF
NA	TRBV3-1	NA	TRBJ1-5	TGTGCCAGCAGCCAAGGCATTTACCAGCCCCAGCATTTT	CASSQGIYQPQHF
NA	TRBV25-1	NA	TRBJ1-2	TGTGCCAGCAGTGAATTGGGTGATGACTATGGCTACACCTTC	CASSELGDDYGYTF
NA	TRBV20-1	NA	TRBJ2-1	TGCAGTGCTAGAGAGCCCGGGCCGGGTGGTGAGCAGTTCTTC	CSAREPGPGGEQFF
NA	TRBV11-3	NA	TRBJ2-3	TGTGCCAGCAGCTTAGATCAGCAGGGGGGGCCCGGTTCTACGCAGTATTTT	CASSLDQQGGPGSTQYF
NA	TRBV7-2	NA	TRBJ2-3	TGTGCCAGCAGCATCCGGGACACAAGCACAGATACGCAGTATTTT	CASSIRDTSTDTQYF
NA	TRBV12-3/TRBV12-4	many	TRBJ2-5	TGTGCCAGCAGTTTGAGTAGGGTCCAAGAGACCCAGTACTTC	CASSLSRVQETQYF
NA	TRBV4-1	once	TRBJ1-4	TGCGCCAGCAGCCCGGACAGTGAAAAACTGTTTTTT	CASSPDSEKLFF
TRBD2	TRBV20-1	few	TRBJ2-1	TGCAGTGCTACGACTAGCGGGCACCTGAAATCGACTAATGAGCAGTTCTTC	CSATTSGHLKSTNEQFF
TRBD1	TRBV6-2/TRBV6-3	NA	TRBJ1-1	TGTGCCACCTCCCGACAGGGAGGGACTGAAGCTTTCTTT	CATSRQGGTEAFF
TRBD2	TRBV6-6	few	TRBJ2-5	TGTGCCAGCAGTTTGCTAGCGGGGCGCGAGACCCAGTACTTC	CASSLLAGRETQYF
NA	TRBV12-3/TRBV12-4	few	TRBJ1-5	TGTGCCAGCAGTTTAGTCATTCGTCAGCCCCAGCATTTT	CASSLVIRQPQHF
TRBD2	TRBV7-2	NA	TRBJ2-7	TGTGCCAGCAGCTCCTACCAGCGGGGGTACGAGCAGTACTTC	CASSSYQRGYEQYF
TRBD2	TRBV11-2	NA	TRBJ2-2	TGTGCCAGCAGCTTAGATGGGCGGGGGGACACCGGGGAGCTGTTTTTT	CASSLDGRGDTGELFF